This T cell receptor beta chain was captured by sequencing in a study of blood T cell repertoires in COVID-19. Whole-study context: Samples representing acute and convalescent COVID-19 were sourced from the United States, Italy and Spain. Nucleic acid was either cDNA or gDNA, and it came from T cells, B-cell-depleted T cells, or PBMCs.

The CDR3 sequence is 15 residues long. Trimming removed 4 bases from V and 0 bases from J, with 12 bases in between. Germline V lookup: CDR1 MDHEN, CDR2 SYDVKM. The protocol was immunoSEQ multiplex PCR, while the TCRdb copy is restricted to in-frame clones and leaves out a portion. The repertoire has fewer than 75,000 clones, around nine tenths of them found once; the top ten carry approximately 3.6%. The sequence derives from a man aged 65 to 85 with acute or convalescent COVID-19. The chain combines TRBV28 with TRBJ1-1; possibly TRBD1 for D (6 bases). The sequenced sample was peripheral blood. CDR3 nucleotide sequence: TGTGCCAGCAGTTGGGGGCGCAGCCTGAACACTGAAGCTTTCTTT. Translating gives CASSWGRSLNTEAFF. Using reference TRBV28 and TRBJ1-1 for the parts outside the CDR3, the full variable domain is DVKVTQSSRYLVKRTGEKVFLECVQDMDHENMFWYRQDPGLGLRLIYFSYDVKMKEKGDIPEGYSVSREKKERFSLILESASTNQTSMYLCASSWGRSLNTEAFFGQGTRLTVV.